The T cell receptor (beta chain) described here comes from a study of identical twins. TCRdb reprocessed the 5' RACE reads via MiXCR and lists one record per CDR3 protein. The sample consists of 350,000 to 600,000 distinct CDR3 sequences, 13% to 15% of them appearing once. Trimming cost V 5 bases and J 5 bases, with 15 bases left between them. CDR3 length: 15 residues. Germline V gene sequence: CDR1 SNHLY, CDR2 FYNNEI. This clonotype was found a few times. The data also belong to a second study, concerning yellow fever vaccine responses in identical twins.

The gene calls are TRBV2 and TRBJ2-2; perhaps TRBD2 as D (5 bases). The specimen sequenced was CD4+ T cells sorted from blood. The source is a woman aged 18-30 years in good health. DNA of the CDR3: TGTGCCAGCAGTCTAACGCGCGGGCATACCGGGGAGCTGTTTTTT. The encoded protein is CASSLTRGHTGELFF.